These 4 T cell receptor beta chains originate from one sample sequenced in a study of graft-versus-host responses after intestinal transplantation. The method was immunoSEQ multiplex PCR; TCRdb's version includes in-frame clones alone and lacks a portion of them. The data hold 23,000 or so clones, with 90% observed a single time. The material was PBMCs, obtained 39 to 40 days after intestinal transplant. The receptors come from a human patient who received an intestinal transplant, so some T cells may come from the graft donor.

The J gene is TRBJ2-5, the V gene TRBV12-5, with TRBD2 matching 9 bases. CDR1 is LGHNT and CDR2 is FRNRAP in the germline V gene. J lost 5 bases, V lost 0 bases, and 16 bases had no gene match. CDR3 length equals 19 residues. The CDR3 loop reads CASGLVHCPAGTSRETQYF. CDR3 nucleotides: TGTGCTAGTGGTTTGGTACATTGCCCTGCCGGGACTAGCCGGGAGACCCAGTACTTC. Full variable domain (rest looked up from reference TRBV12-5 and TRBJ2-5): DARVTQTPRHKVTEMGQEVTMRCQPILGHNTVFWYRQTMMQGLELLAYFRNRAPLDDSGMPKDRFSAEMPDATLATLKIQPSEPRDSAVYFCASGLVHCPAGTSRETQYFGPGTRLLVL.

V usage is TRBV15 and J usage is TRBJ2-7; 8 nucleotides match TRBD2. V lost 3 bases, J lost 1 base, and 2 bases stayed unmatched. This CDR3 region has 14 residues. CDR1 and CDR2 (germline): LNHNV, YYDKDF (reference sequence). This CDR3 is CATSSLAGSYEQYF. CDR3 nucleotides: TGTGCCACCAGCAGTCTAGCGGGTTCCTACGAGCAGTACTTC.

The chain is built from TRBV18 and TRBJ2-7, with TRBD1 matching over 11 bases. This CDR3 has 14 amino acids. The J segment lost 2 bases and the V segment lost 4 bases, leaving 1 base of the junction unmatched. Germline V gene data show CDR1 as KGHSH and CDR2 as LQKENI. CDR3 amino acids: CASSLGQGAYEQYF. The CDR3 nucleotides read TGTGCCAGCTCACTGGGACAGGGGGCCTACGAGCAGTACTTC.

This clone was found once. The rearrangement uses TRBV28 and TRBJ1-1, with D unresolved. V lost 4 bases and J lost 2, with 17 bases in between. The germline V gene encodes CDR1 MDHEN and CDR2 SYDVKM. This CDR3 has 16 residues. CDR3 in DNA: TGTGCCAGCAGTTGGCTAAGTTTTCGCCCAAACACTGAAGCTTTCTTT. The encoded protein is CASSWLSFRPNTEAFF.